Below, 10 T cell receptor beta chains from the same sample are listed, as sequenced in a study of beta chain features in type 1 diabetes. Since all of the isolated RNA was reverse transcribed, expressed TCRB transcripts were what got sequenced. Repertoires were generated with immunoSEQ multiplex PCR, while TCRdb's copy carries only in-frame clones and drops some. Among over 700,000 clones listed, 17% were seen once. Material: naive CD4+ T cells from blood. These receptors were obtained from a woman younger than 35 in good health.

The chain has TRBV15 and TRBJ2-1; no firm D call. Trimming took off 0 bases at V and 4 bases at J, with 13 bases between the two ends. The CDR3 spans 16 residues. CDR1 is LNHNV, CDR2 YYDKDF, per germline (reference sequence). CDR3 coding DNA: TGTGCCACCAGCAGAGATCCGCTAGTAAGGTACAATGAGCAGTTCTTC. The encoded protein is CATSRDPLVRYNEQFF.

This clone was seen a handful of times. The chain recombines TRBV7-3 with TRBJ1-5; D ambiguous. There are 13 residues in the CDR3. V lost 0 bases and J lost 6, with 6 bases in between. Per germline, CDR1 SGHTA and CDR2 FQGTGA. CDR3: CASSLTDGQPQHF. CDR3 sequence (DNA): TGTGCCAGCAGCTTAACGGACGGTCAGCCCCAGCATTTT.

The chain is built from TRBV28 and TRBJ1-2, with D unclear. The germline gives CDR1 MDHEN, CDR2 SYDVKM. Trimming pared 2 bases from V and 0 bases from J, leaving 10 bases between. The CDR3 has 15 residues. The CDR3 DNA reads TGTGCCAGCAGTTTAAGGCTCGATTCTAACTATGGCTACACCTTC. It is translated as CASSLRLDSNYGYTF.

This clone turned up a few times. The chain has TRBV15 and TRBJ2-1, with 10 bases fitting TRBD2. Germline V gene sequence: CDR1 LNHNV, CDR2 YYDKDF (reference sequence). CDR3 length equals 15 residues. V lost 5 bases, J lost 10 bases, and 11 bases stayed unmatched. DNA for the CDR3: TGTGCCACCAGCTCACCCGGGACTAGCGTGTGGGAGCAGTTCTTC. Translation gives CATSSPGTSVWEQFF.

This clone was counted between two and nine times. The J gene is TRBJ2-7, the V gene TRBV6-6; D is uncertain. Germline values: CDR1 MNHNY, CDR2 SVGAGI (reference sequence). Deletions cut 5 bases from V and 7 bases from J, with 15 bases between. This CDR3 contains 13 residues. The CDR3 sequence: CASSPRFSEEQYF. Here the CDR3 DNA reads TGTGCCAGCAGTCCCCGGTTTTCAGAGGAGCAGTACTTC.

This clone was observed a handful of times. The junction shows a germline mismatch at one end, possibly a read error. V gene TRBV4-2 combines with J gene TRBJ2-1; TRBD2 matches at 15 bases. The length of the CDR3 is 16 residues. The germline CDR1 and CDR2 sequences are LGHNA and YNFKEQ. DNA for the CDR3: TGTGCCAGCAGCCAAGCCGTGGGCCAGGGACTAGCGGGAGGTCTCTTC. Encoded protein: CASSQAVGQGLAGGLF.

The chain employs TRBV28 and TRBJ2-1, with D hard to call. The length of the CDR3 is 15 residues. Germline loops: CDR1 MDHEN, CDR2 SYDVKM. V was pared by 7 bases and J by 3 bases, with 16 bases between. CDR3 DNA sequence: TGTGCCAGCATCCGTCCAGGATTCCACTACAATGAGCAGTTCTTC. Translated, it gives CASIRPGFHYNEQFF.

The V gene is TRBV5-1, the J gene TRBJ2-7; 7 positions agree with TRBD2. Germline loops: CDR1 SGHRS, CDR2 YFSETQ. This CDR3 comprises 13 residues. V was pared by 5 bases and J by 3 bases, with 5 bases of the junction left unmatched. CDR3 sequence (DNA): TGCGCCAGCAGACTCTTAGCGGGCTACGAGCAGTACTTC. Its translation: CASRLLAGYEQYF.

This clone occurred many times. This chain connects TRBV15 to TRBJ2-6, with D perhaps TRBD2 (5 bases). Between the trimmed V and J ends, which lost 0 bases and 2 bases, there was a span of 14 bases. The CDR3 extends over 18 amino acids. CDR1 is LNHNV, CDR2 YYDKDF, per germline (reference sequence). This CDR3 is CATSRETKGLAGANVLTF. The CDR3 DNA sequence: TGTGCCACCAGCAGAGAGACTAAAGGATTGGCTGGGGCCAACGTCCTGACTTTC.

This chain joins TRBV12-2 and TRBJ2-5; the D segment call TRBD1 is taken from the table without a DNA check. TRBV12-2 is termed a pseudogene. This CDR3 has 14 amino acids. The CDR3 sequence is CASRLRPGQETQYF. In DNA form, the CDR3 reads TGTGCAAGTCGCTTAAGGCCAGGGCAAGAGACCCAGTACTTC.